This T cell receptor (beta chain) was observed in a study of T cells in Graves' hyperthyroidism and ophthalmopathy. Study-wide results and caveats: Ophthalmopathy prediction by the model preceded onset by a median approximately six months. Among thyroid clonotypes expanded above 0.001, most also appeared in blood. Stable hyperthyroidism and ophthalmopathy were separated using 13 V-J signatures.

Exclusion followed for patients with uncontrolled infection, other autoimmune disease, pregnancy or lactation. The table lists this clonotype with a few counts. What it recognizes is unknown. RNA transcripts provided the source from which TCR beta CDR3 regions were amplified. Primed by the HTBI set, a first-round RT-PCR was run on the TCR CDR3. TCRdb re-called the multiplex PCR reads through MiXCR, storing one row per CDR3 protein. The repertoire holds about 840,000 distinct CDR3 sequences, with roughly 40% as singletons. The receptor's source is a man younger than 35 with Graves' hyperthyroidism. Sequencing was performed on blood.

CDR3 region: CASSFGQTSYEQYF. The CDR3 DNA reads TGTGCCAGCAGCTTCGGACAGACCTCCTACGAGCAGTACTTC. This rearrangement joins TRBV7-2 to TRBJ2-7; possibly TRBD1 for D (6 bases). The germline CDR1 and CDR2 sequences are SGHTA and FQGNSA. V lost 3 bases and J lost 0, with 9 bases in between. This CDR3 is 14 amino acids long. Full variable domain (rest looked up from reference TRBV7-2 and TRBJ2-7): GAGVSQSPSNKVTEKGKDVELRCDPISGHTALYWYRQSLGQGLEFLIYFQGNSAPDKSGLPSDRFSAERTGGSVSTLTIQRTQQEDSAVYLCASSFGQTSYEQYFGPGTRLTVT.